The TCR beta chain described here comes from a study of molecular identifiers for immune sequencing clone quantification. Points from the study as a whole: Highly expanded clone sizes could end up underestimated if a barcode were shared by identical TCR molecules. Naive cells had under 1% of molecules in clones above 20 RNA copies, effectors over 99%. Spiked Jurkat TCR RNA equivalent to one cell reportedly surfaced among some 1 million naive cells.

The CDR3 has 15 amino acids. J lost 5 bases, V lost 1 base, and 3 bases had no gene match. TCRdb re-called the PCR reads with MiXCR, one entry per CDR3 protein. The sample lists 20,000 or so distinct CDR3 sequences; over 20% were seen once. This clonotype was counted ten times or more. The antigen remains undetermined. The sample comprised naive CD8+ T cells from blood, with Jurkat cell RNA spiked in. Subset specified: FACS-sorted CD8+CD4-CCR7+CD45RA+ naive T cells. This chain joins TRBV12-3 or TRBV12-4 and TRBJ2-2; 8 bases agree with TRBD2. This clonotype was sampled from a human donor in good health. Some libraries in this study had Jurkat cell RNA spiked in. The CDR3 loop is CASSLGAGVTGELFF. For the CDR3, the DNA is TGTGCCAGCAGTTTAGGAGCGGGAGTTACCGGGGAGCTGTTTTTT.